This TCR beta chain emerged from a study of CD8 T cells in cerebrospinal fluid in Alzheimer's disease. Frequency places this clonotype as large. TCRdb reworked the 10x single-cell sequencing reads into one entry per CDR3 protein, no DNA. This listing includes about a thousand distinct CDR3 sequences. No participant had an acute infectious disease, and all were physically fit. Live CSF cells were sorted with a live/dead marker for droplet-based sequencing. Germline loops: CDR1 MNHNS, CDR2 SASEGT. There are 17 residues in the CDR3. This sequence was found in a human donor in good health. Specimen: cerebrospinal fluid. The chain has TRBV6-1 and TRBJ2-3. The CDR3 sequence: CASSEYEAAQFPDTQYF.